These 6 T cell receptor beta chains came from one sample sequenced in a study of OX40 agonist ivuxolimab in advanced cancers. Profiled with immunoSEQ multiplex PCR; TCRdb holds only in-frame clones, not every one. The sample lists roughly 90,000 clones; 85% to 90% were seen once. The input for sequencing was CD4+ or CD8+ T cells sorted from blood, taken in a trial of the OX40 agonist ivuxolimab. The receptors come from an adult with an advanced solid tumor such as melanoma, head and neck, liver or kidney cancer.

CDR3 protein: CASQYRVGLEKLFF. The DNA of the CDR3 is TGTGCCAGTCAATACAGGGTAGGACTTGAAAAACTGTTTTTT. The rearrangement uses TRBV19 and TRBJ1-4; the D gene is possibly TRBD1 (6 bases). Trimming pared 8 bases from V and 7 bases from J, leaving 17 bases between. This CDR3 region has 14 residues. Germline V gene data show CDR1 as LNHDA and CDR2 as SQIVND (reference sequence).

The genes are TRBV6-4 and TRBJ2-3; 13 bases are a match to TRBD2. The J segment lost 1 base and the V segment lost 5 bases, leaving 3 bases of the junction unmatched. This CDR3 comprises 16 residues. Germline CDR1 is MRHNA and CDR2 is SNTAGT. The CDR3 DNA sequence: TGTGCCAGCAGTCCCGGACTAGCGGGGGGCACAGATACGCAGTATTTT. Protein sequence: CASSPGLAGGTDTQYF.

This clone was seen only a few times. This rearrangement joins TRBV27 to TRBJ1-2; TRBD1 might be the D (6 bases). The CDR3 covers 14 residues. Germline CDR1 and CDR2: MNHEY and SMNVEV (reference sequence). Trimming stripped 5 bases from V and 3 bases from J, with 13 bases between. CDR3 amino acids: CASSPYRADYGYTF. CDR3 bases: TGTGCCAGCAGTCCCTACAGGGCAGACTATGGCTACACCTTC.

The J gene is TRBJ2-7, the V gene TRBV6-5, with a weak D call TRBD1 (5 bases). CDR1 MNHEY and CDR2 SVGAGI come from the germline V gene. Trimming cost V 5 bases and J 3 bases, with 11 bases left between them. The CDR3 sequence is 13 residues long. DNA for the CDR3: TGTGCCAGCAGTAACAGGATTAACTACGAGCAGTACTTC. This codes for CASSNRINYEQYF.

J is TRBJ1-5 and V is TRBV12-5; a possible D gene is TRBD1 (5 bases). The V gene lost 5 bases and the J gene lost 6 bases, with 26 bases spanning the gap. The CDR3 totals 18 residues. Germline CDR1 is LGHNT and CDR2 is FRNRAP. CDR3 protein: CASGPRRARSGNIQPQHF. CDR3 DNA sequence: TGTGCTAGTGGTCCCCGCAGGGCCCGCTCGGGCAACATTCAGCCCCAGCATTTT.

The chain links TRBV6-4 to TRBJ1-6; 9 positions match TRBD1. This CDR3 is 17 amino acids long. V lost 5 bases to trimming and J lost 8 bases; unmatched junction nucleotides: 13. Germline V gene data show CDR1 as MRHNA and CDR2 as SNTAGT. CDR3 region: CASSRTGTGFRDSPLHF. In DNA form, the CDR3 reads TGTGCCAGCAGTAGGACGGGGACAGGGTTCCGCGATTCACCCCTCCACTTT.